This T cell receptor (beta chain) derives from a study of neurological immune-mediated disorders (dated by TCRdb to the late 2010s). With regard to the full study: Among the 35 or so multiple sclerosis patients, relapsing-remitting MS was present in 31 and secondary progressive MS was present in 3. Of the 68 subjects in the cohort, around 15 were HAM/TSP patients, roughly 35 were multiple sclerosis patients, and some 20 were healthy controls. Longitudinal samples, technical triplicates and paired sorted CD4+ and CD8+ T-cell subsets, alongside PBMC samples, were included among the roughly 100 TCR-beta libraries. The study compared peripheral blood TCR-beta repertoires of HTLV-I-associated myelopathy (HAM/TSP) patients, multiple sclerosis patients and healthy controls using UMI-based sequencing. The paper's findings and limits, for the study overall: The MS cluster was not associated with any clinical or MRI features, and the authors stated that larger cohorts are needed. Phylogenetic analysis grouped repertoires from 18 of 34 MS patients into a cluster of related CDR3 sequences, suggesting a possible repertoire-level signature. No identical CDR3 amino acid sequences were shared among expanded clones across subjects, suggesting private TCR-beta repertoires in all groups. TCR clonal expansion was highest in HAM/TSP patients and lowest in MS patients, with MS patients falling below even healthy controls.

cDNA synthesis used template-switch 5'RACE with a primer carrying a 10-nucleotide random unique molecular identifier tagging each TCR transcript. Every sequencing run yielded over 170 million TCR-beta sequences covering 15-18 subjects. Total RNA was extracted with the RNeasy kit. Using the KAPA Real-time Library Amplification kit, TCR-beta VDJ regions were amplified with primers for the TCR constant region and the 5'RACE anchor. Sample indexes and Illumina adaptors were added in a first PCR, after which library yield was increased in a second PCR. After Ampure bead purification, the TCR product of roughly 650 bp was size-selected on a 2% E-gel SizeSelection system. Before pooling, library quality was assessed on a Bioanalyzer, concentration was determined with Qubit, and library quantification was performed with the Kapa Library Quantification kit. Libraries were sequenced paired-end 2 x 150 bp on an Illumina HiSeq 2500. To increase sequence diversity, about 24-32% phiX was spiked into each library pool. Concerning the study's data processing: The quality-filtered reads were processed with the UMI-based MiGEC pipeline, whose error correction step removed more than 80% of the raw TCR sequences. IMGT germline references were used for alignment of VDJ genes, and clonotypes were defined by a unique CDR3 amino acid sequence together with V-J genes. Clonal expansion, Shannon diversity and CDR3 relatedness were evaluated with VDJtools (CalcPairwiseDistances, ClusterSamples), while phylogenetic trees were built in CLCbio workbench. Expanded clones were defined as having at least 8 unique UMIs, based on coefficient-of-variation modelling across technical triplicates. TCRdb applied fastp at Q25 and MiXCR to the public reads, then kept only in-frame beta chains. Rows with a matching CDR3 protein are joined into one entry that keeps the most common DNA and genes. None of the V and J calls come from the authors' own analysis; TCRdb made them. The sample includes tens of thousands of distinct CDR3 sequences, with approximately 4.2% observed a single time. The ten largest clones add up to 2% to 2.5% of the sample.

For unsorted PBMC libraries, 2 million PBMCs were used after storage in RNAlater at -80 degrees C until RNA extraction. The multiple sclerosis patients were enrolled in a US clinical protocol that evaluated disease progression with magnetic resonance imaging. Peripheral blood underwent Ficoll-Hypaque density gradient centrifugation to isolate PBMCs, which were then cryopreserved in liquid nitrogen. The CDR3 holds 12 amino acids from the cysteine to the phenylalanine. Only the CDR3 region is kept as DNA, spanning 36 bases read in frame from base 1. From a lookup of the germline V gene (reference sequence), CDR1 and CDR2 are DFQATT and SNEGSKA. V is pruned by 3 bases and J by 9 bases, leaving 3 bases of the junction without a gene match. The table lists this clonotype with many counts. The specificity of this receptor is unknown. No base quality values were provided; no much bigger clone lies one nucleotide off.

The chain is assembled from TRBV20-1 and TRBJ2-1; the junction holds 9 bases that match TRBD2. The source material was PBMCs. The clonotype originates from a man aged 30-40 years with multiple sclerosis. Read as DNA, the sequence is TGCAGTGCTAGTGCGGGGGGGATTGAGCAGTTCTTC. Its translation is CSASAGGIEQFF.